The 8 T cell receptor beta chains presented below share a single source sample, sequenced in a study of shared clonotypes between healthy human individuals. Data came from immunoSEQ multiplex PCR; TCRdb stores just in-frame clones and leaves some out. The table lists some 1,100,000 clones, 70% to 80% of them singletons. Sequencing was carried out using memory CD4+ T cells from PBMCs. Stated subset: CD45RA-negative fraction. These receptors came from a man between 18 and 29 years old in good health. Some clones in this sample may be carry-over from other donors' samples.

In this sample, this clone turned up a few times. The chain recombines TRBV5-8 with TRBJ1-5, with D maybe TRBD1 (5 bases). CDR3 length: 17 amino acids. The V gene lost 1 base and the J gene lost 2 bases, with 16 bases spanning the gap. Germline V gives CDR1 SGHTS, CDR2 YDEGEE. The CDR3 spells CASSLSLGRVGNQPQHF. In DNA form, the CDR3 reads TGTGCCAGCAGCTTGTCCCTCGGCAGGGTGGGCAATCAGCCCCAGCATTTT.

The chain combines TRBV19 with TRBJ1-2; 9 positions agree with TRBD1. With 3 bases clipped from V and 1 base from J, the junction kept 9 bases outside the gene matches. The CDR3 covers 17 residues. CDR1 is LNHDA and CDR2 is SQIVND in the germline V gene (reference sequence). In DNA form, the CDR3 reads TGTGCCAGTAGTATGGCGACAGGGGGAGCCTATAACTATGGCTACACCTTC. Translating gives CASSMATGGAYNYGYTF.

The rearrangement joins TRBV11-2 to TRBJ2-3; 8 bases are a match to TRBD2. The CDR3 length is 15 residues. V was clipped by 5 bases and J by 2 bases; unmatched bases: 6. Germline lookup yields CDR1 SGHAT and CDR2 FQNNGV. CDR3 loop: CASSRTSPFTDTQYF. DNA for the CDR3: TGTGCCAGCAGCCGGACTAGCCCCTTCACAGATACGCAGTATTTT.

V and J are TRBV28 and TRBJ2-3, with D unresolved. The CDR3 is 14 residues long. In germline, CDR1 is MDHEN, CDR2 SYDVKM. V lost 7 bases and J lost 7, with 18 bases in between. As DNA, the CDR3 is TGTGCCAGCACCTCTCCGGACGTATTAAATACGCAGTATTTT. Its translation is CASTSPDVLNTQYF.

Only a few counts were recorded for this clone. The rearrangement links TRBV7-8 to TRBJ1-4; D remains ambiguous. With 4 bases removed from V and 0 bases from J, the gap between germline ends came to 12 bases. Germline V lookup: CDR1 SGHVS, CDR2 FQNEAQ. CDR3 length: 16 amino acids. CDR3 sequence reads: CASSSRAPATNEKLFF. The CDR3 bases are TGTGCCAGCAGCTCCCGAGCCCCGGCAACTAATGAAAAACTGTTTTTT.

V and J are TRBV4-1 and TRBJ1-1; possible D gene TRBD1, 5 bases. Germline CDR1 and CDR2: MGHRA and YSYEKL. There are 15 residues in the CDR3. V was shortened by 1 base and J by 5 bases, with 14 bases between the two germline ends. CDR3 coding DNA: TGCGCCAGCAGCCAAGTTCGAGGGGAGACGACTGAAGCTTTCTTT. This translates into CASSQVRGETTEAFF.

The chain has TRBV10-3 and TRBJ2-7, with 9 positions matching TRBD1. CDR3 length: 17 amino acids. Trimming at V came to 4 bases and at J to 6 bases, leaving 16 bases not matched to a gene. Germline CDR1 and CDR2: ENHRY and SYGVKD. Written as DNA, the CDR3 is TGTGCCATCAGTGTGGGACAGGGATTCCTACAGGCGGTCGAGCAGTACTTC. This encodes CAISVGQGFLQAVEQYF.

The chain is built from TRBV11-3 and TRBJ1-4; D is undetermined. The CDR3 sequence is 17 residues long. Germline loops: CDR1 SGHNT, CDR2 YENEEA. Trimming removed 5 bases from V and 0 bases from J, with 16 bases in between. This chain's CDR3 is CASSPRRDGATNEKLFF. CDR3 DNA: TGTGCCAGCAGCCCGCGCCGTGACGGGGCAACTAATGAAAAACTGTTTTTT.